Each of the 23 T cell receptor beta chains below was sequenced from the same sample in a study of control samples from healthy donors and cancer patients. Using immunoSEQ multiplex PCR, the repertoire was profiled, and TCRdb retains in-frame clones only, with some absent. This sample has 75,000 to 95,000 clones, with 65% to 85% found just once. The specimen sequenced was PBMCs. The receptors stem from a man between 65 and 85 years old with lung cancer.

The V gene is TRBV30, the J gene TRBJ1-5, with D uncertain. Germline V gene sequence: CDR1 GTSNPN, CDR2 SVGIG (reference sequence). This CDR3 comprises 14 residues. The V gene lost 2 bases and the J gene lost 0 bases, with 8 bases spanning the gap. This CDR3 reads CAWSRRYSNQPQHF. The CDR3 nucleotides read TGTGCCTGGAGTCGGCGGTATAGCAATCAGCCCCAGCATTTT.

This clone has a handful of counts. The chain is built from TRBV7-9 and TRBJ2-2; TRBD1 matches at 8 bases. The CDR3 totals 15 residues. The germline V gene has CDR1 SEHNR and CDR2 FQNEAQ (reference sequence). V gave up 3 bases and J gave up 4 bases; unmatched junction bases: 4. CDR3 in DNA: TGTGCCAGCAGCTTTGTAACAGGGGGCACCGGGGAGCTGTTTTTT. Amino acid sequence: CASSFVTGGTGELFF.

The rearrangement links TRBV18 to TRBJ2-5, with 9 nucleotides matching TRBD2. Per germline, CDR1 KGHSH and CDR2 LQKENI. The CDR3 is 15 residues long. After removal of 3 bases from V and 1 base from J, the junction contained 3 bases not matched to a gene. The chain's CDR3 is CASSPLAGTQETQYF. The DNA for the CDR3 is TGTGCCAGCTCACCTCTAGCGGGGACCCAAGAGACCCAGTACTTC. Supplemented by reference TRBV18 and TRBJ2-5, the full variable domain reads NAGVMQNPRHLVRRRGQEARLRCSPMKGHSHVYWYRQLPEEGLKFMVYLQKENIIDESGMPKERFSAEFPKEGPSILRIQQVVRGDSAAYFCASSPLAGTQETQYFGPGTRLLVL.

This chain uses TRBV12-3 or TRBV12-4 with TRBJ2-1; D gene uncertain. With 8 bases removed from V and 10 bases from J, the gap between germline ends came to 12 bases. This CDR3 is built from 11 residues. CDR3 region: CASAIGREQFF. DNA of the CDR3: TGTGCCAGCGCCATAGGGCGGGAGCAGTTCTTC.

The V gene is TRBV27, the J gene TRBJ2-2; the D gene is possibly TRBD1 (6 bases). The germline gives CDR1 MNHEY, CDR2 SMNVEV (reference sequence). Trimming removed 3 bases from V and 2 bases from J, with 13 bases in between. This CDR3 contains 16 residues. The CDR3, as DNA: TGTGCCAGCAGTTTTGGGGCAGGGGTCAACACCGGGGAGCTGTTTTTT. Translated, it gives CASSFGAGVNTGELFF.

Only a few counts were recorded for this clone. This rearrangement joins TRBV19 to TRBJ2-7; D ambiguous. CDR3 length equals 15 residues. V lost 10 bases, J lost 6 bases, and 25 bases lay in between. Germline CDR1 LNHDA, CDR2 SQIVND (reference sequence). The CDR3 reads CATQSPGRPQGEQYF. The CDR3 coding sequence is TGTGCCACTCAATCACCTGGCAGGCCCCAAGGCGAGCAGTACTTC. Complete variable domain (other parts from reference TRBV19 and TRBJ2-7): DGGITQSPKYLFRKEGQNVTLSCEQNLNHDAMYWYRQDPGQGLRLIYYSQIVNDFQKGDIAEGYSVSREKKESFPLTVTSAQKNPTAFYLCATQSPGRPQGEQYFGPGTRLTVT.

The V and J genes are TRBV20-1 and TRBJ2-5, with 7 bases identical to TRBD2. The V and J ends lost 3 bases and 2 bases, in that order; junction bases with no gene match: 6. The length of the CDR3 is 14 residues. The germline gives CDR1 DFQATT, CDR2 SNEGSKA (reference sequence). CDR3 residues: CSASGAGVQETQYF. The CDR3 nucleotides read TGCAGTGCTAGTGGGGCGGGAGTACAAGAGACCCAGTACTTC.

A few counts support this clone. J is TRBJ2-4 and V is TRBV6-5; 8 bases agree with TRBD2. The CDR3 sequence is 15 residues long. The V segment lost 6 bases and the J segment 1 base; nucleotides outside the gene matches: 5. Germline V gives CDR1 MNHEY, CDR2 SVGAGI. This CDR3 reads CASRARTSAKNIQYF. For the CDR3, the DNA is TGTGCCAGCAGGGCCAGGACTAGCGCCAAAAACATTCAGTACTTC.

The gene calls are TRBV6-2 or TRBV6-3 and TRBJ1-5, with D possibly TRBD1 on 5 matching bases. Germline loops: CDR1 MNHEY, CDR2 SVGEGT. The CDR3 has 14 residues. V was shortened by 0 bases and J by 5 bases, with 8 bases between the two germline ends. The CDR3 DNA is TGTGCCAGCAGTTACTCTTCAGGGTATCAGCCCCAGCATTTT. Translating it yields CASSYSSGYQPQHF.

The chain is built from TRBV27 and TRBJ2-7; D unresolved. The V end lost 10 bases, the J end lost 6 bases, and 10 bases lay between the germline ends. The CDR3 is 10 amino acids. Germline V gene data show CDR1 as MNHEY and CDR2 as SMNVEV (reference sequence). CDR3 DNA: TGTGCCATCGGGTGGGGCGAGCAGTACTTC. This translates into CAIGWGEQYF.

This chain uses TRBV30 with TRBJ1-2; TRBD1 is a possible D gene (6 bases). Trimming stripped 4 bases from V and 4 bases from J, with 13 bases between. The CDR3 totals 13 residues. CDR1 GTSNPN and CDR2 SVGIG come from the germline V gene (reference sequence). The CDR3 loop is CAWTVTGSYGYTF. CDR3 nucleotides: TGTGCCTGGACCGTTACAGGGAGCTATGGCTACACCTTC.

This rearrangement joins TRBV19 to TRBJ2-1; D may be TRBD2 (5 bases). The V gene lost 4 bases and the J gene lost 0 bases, with 10 bases spanning the gap. CDR3 length equals 15 residues. CDR1 is LNHDA and CDR2 is SQIVND in the germline V gene (reference sequence). The CDR3 nucleotides are TGTGCCAGTAGTAACCCGGGGAGCTCCTACAATGAGCAGTTCTTC. Residues: CASSNPGSSYNEQFF.

The chain couples TRBV9 to TRBJ2-5, with TRBD2 as a possible D gene (6 bases). Germline lookup yields CDR1 SGDLS and CDR2 YYNGEE. Trimming removed 5 bases at V and 3 bases at J, with 8 bases between. The CDR3 loop spans 12 amino acids. In nucleotides, the CDR3 is TGTGCCAGCAGGGGGGGTGAAGAGACCCAGTACTTC. Protein product: CASRGGEETQYF.

V and J are TRBV15 and TRBJ1-2; D unresolved. This CDR3 has 15 amino acids. Germline CDR1 reads LNHNV; CDR2 reads YYDKDF (reference sequence). V lost 0 bases to trimming and J lost 3 bases, with 11 bases between them. The CDR3 region has the DNA TGTGCCACCAGCAGAGAGCCGCGGTGGGACTATGGCTACACCTTC. Its protein product is CATSREPRWDYGYTF.

V is TRBV5-1 and J is TRBJ1-1; D remains ambiguous. The CDR3 is made up of 15 amino acids. Germline lookup yields CDR1 SGHRS and CDR2 YFSETQ. Trimming cost V 0 bases and J 0 bases, with 9 bases left between them. The CDR3 region is CASSLGGALNTEAFF. The CDR3 DNA reads as TGCGCCAGCAGCTTGGGGGGAGCCCTGAACACTGAAGCTTTCTTT.

The rearrangement joins TRBV12-3 or TRBV12-4 to TRBJ1-1, with TRBD1 as a possible D gene (5 bases). CDR3 size: 13 residues. The V and J ends lost 3 bases and 6 bases respectively, with 11 bases between them. CDR3 residues: CASSLIKGAEAFF. The CDR3 DNA reads as TGTGCCAGCAGTTTGATAAAAGGGGCTGAAGCTTTCTTT.

The chain is built from TRBV18 and TRBJ1-4; unclear D gene. This CDR3 has 14 amino acids. The germline V gene has CDR1 KGHSH and CDR2 LQKENI. Trimming stripped 3 bases from V and 8 bases from J, with 13 bases between. In DNA, the CDR3 is TGTGCCAGCTCACCCATGGTCCTCCGGGAAAAACTGTTTTTT. It is translated as CASSPMVLREKLFF.

This rearrangement joins TRBV5-6 to TRBJ2-5; unclear D gene. Germline CDR1 SGHDT, CDR2 YYEEEE. The CDR3 contains 13 residues. Deletions cut 1 base from V and 4 bases from J, with 8 bases between. CDR3 amino acids: CASSLFIGETQYF. CDR3 nucleotides: TGTGCCAGCAGCTTGTTCATCGGAGAGACCCAGTACTTC.

In this sample, this clone turned up once. The chain has TRBV9 and TRBJ2-5, with D possibly matching TRBD1 (6 bases). This CDR3 comprises 14 residues. In germline, CDR1 is SGDLS, CDR2 YYNGEE. V dropped 3 bases and J dropped 4 bases, with 13 bases sitting between them. CDR3 in amino acids: CASSGGQFSETQYF. CDR3 DNA sequence: TGTGCCAGCAGCGGCGGACAGTTCTCAGAGACCCAGTACTTC.

The chain couples TRBV6-5 to TRBJ2-5; either TRBD1 or TRBD2 may supply D (5 bases each). The J call is in doubt because the DNA end fits TRBJ2-7 better. The CDR3 length is 16 residues. Germline CDR1 MNHEY, CDR2 SVGAGI. The CDR3 here is CASSYRNTGGYYEQYF. The CDR3 DNA follows: TGTGCCAGCAGTTACAGAAACACAGGAGGATACTACGAGCAGTACTTC.

The chain joins TRBV7-8 to TRBJ1-1, with unresolved D. The CDR3 has 12 amino acids. Germline V lookup: CDR1 SGHVS, CDR2 FQNEAQ. Trimming stripped 5 bases from V and 11 bases from J, with 15 bases between. This CDR3 reads CASSPYWSRAFF. CDR3 nucleotides: TGTGCCAGCAGCCCATATTGGTCTCGGGCTTTCTTT.

The gene calls are TRBV6-4 and TRBJ1-1; D remains unclear. Trimming shortened V by 4 bases and J by 5 bases, and 11 bases separated the two germline ends. Per germline, CDR1 MRHNA and CDR2 SNTAGT. The CDR3 spans 13 residues. Here the CDR3 reads CASSVRAWTEAFF. The CDR3 DNA is TGTGCCAGCAGTGTCCGGGCATGGACTGAAGCTTTCTTT.

The V and J genes are TRBV29-1 and TRBJ2-3; 14 positions match TRBD2. Germline values: CDR1 SQVTM, CDR2 ANQGSEA. This CDR3 comprises 16 residues. V was pared by 6 bases and J by 2 bases, with 7 bases of the junction left unmatched. CDR3 loop: CSVGGLAGAYTDTQYF. CDR3 DNA sequence: TGCAGCGTCGGGGGACTAGCGGGGGCATACACAGATACGCAGTATTTT.